Listed below are T cell receptor beta chains from one sample, sequenced in a study of cytomegalovirus exposure and HLA in healthy donors. TCRdb keeps only in-frame clones here, not all; method: immunoSEQ multiplex PCR. This sample yields 150,000 to 200,000 clones, of which around 80% are seen a single time; just over 2% belongs to the top ten. The sample comprised PBMCs. All receptors derive from a woman aged 25 to 45 in good health and CMV-seropositive. The CDR3 runs from the conserved cysteine through the conserved F or W. D genes are given only for firm matches. Clone size appears in some rows only: once, few, many, or a class for an expanded clone.

abundance: few
v_gene: TRBV5-1
d_gene: TRBD2
j_gene: TRBJ2-1
CDR3aa: CASSLGGTTSYNEQFF
CDR3nt: TGCGCCAGCAGCTTGGGCGGGACTACCTCCTACAATGAGCAGTTCTTC

abundance: -
v_gene: TRBV19
d_gene: TRBD2
j_gene: TRBJ2-7
CDR3aa: CASSIGAGEAYEQYF
CDR3nt: TGTGCCAGTAGTATAGGAGCGGGGGAGGCCTACGAGCAGTACTTC

abundance: -
v_gene: TRBV7-2
d_gene: TRBD2
j_gene: TRBJ2-3
CDR3aa: CASSLGLAGMVDTQYF
CDR3nt: TGTGCCAGCAGCCTCGGACTAGCGGGAATGGTAGATACGCAGTATTTT

abundance: -
v_gene: TRBV29-1
d_gene: TRBD1
j_gene: TRBJ1-5
CDR3aa: CSVATGTGGNQPQHF
CDR3nt: TGCAGCGTAGCAACCGGGACAGGGGGTAATCAGCCCCAGCATTTT

abundance: -
v_gene: TRBV25-1
d_gene: -
j_gene: TRBJ2-5
CDR3aa: CASSWLETQYF
CDR3nt: TGTGCCAGCAGTTGGCTCGAGACCCAGTACTTC

abundance: -
v_gene: TRBV6-5
d_gene: TRBD1
j_gene: TRBJ2-3
CDR3aa: CASSPPGQGTDTQYF
CDR3nt: TGTGCCAGCAGTCCACCGGGACAGGGAACAGATACGCAGTATTTT

abundance: -
v_gene: TRBV6-1
d_gene: TRBD2
j_gene: TRBJ2-7
CDR3aa: CASTTSGGSYEQYF
CDR3nt: TGTGCCAGTACTACTAGCGGGGGATCCTACGAGCAGTACTTC

abundance: -
v_gene: TRBV7-2
d_gene: -
j_gene: TRBJ1-2
CDR3aa: CASSLSRLDTEGYTF
CDR3nt: TGTGCCAGCAGCTTATCTAGGCTGGATACCGAGGGCTACACCTTC

abundance: -
v_gene: TRBV5-1
d_gene: -
j_gene: TRBJ2-7
CDR3aa: CASGFAGGGSYEQYF
CDR3nt: TGCGCCAGCGGGTTCGCAGGGGGAGGCTCCTACGAGCAGTACTTC

abundance: -
v_gene: TRBV5-6
d_gene: TRBD1
j_gene: TRBJ2-7
CDR3aa: CASRQQGASLGQYF
CDR3nt: TGTGCCAGCAGACAACAGGGGGCGAGTTTAGGGCAGTACTTC

abundance: -
v_gene: TRBV6-1
d_gene: -
j_gene: TRBJ1-5
CDR3aa: CASSEAGGDQPQHF
CDR3nt: TGTGCCAGCAGTGAAGCCGGGGGGGATCAGCCCCAGCATTTT

abundance: -
v_gene: TRBV30
d_gene: -
j_gene: TRBJ1-1
CDR3aa: CACSRGLAEAFF
CDR3nt: TGTGCCTGTTCCAGGGGTTTGGCTGAAGCTTTCTTT

abundance: -
v_gene: TRBV30
d_gene: TRBD1
j_gene: TRBJ2-7
CDR3aa: CAWGRLTGNDEQYF
CDR3nt: TGTGCCTGGGGTCGACTGACAGGGAATGACGAGCAGTACTTC